The present T cell receptor (beta chain) was sequenced within a study of blood T cell repertoires in COVID-19. Study-wide context: T cells, B-cell-depleted T cells, or PBMCs provided the cDNA or gDNA that served as material.

The participants were between about 18 and 90 years old and came from 24 US areas. Assay: immunoSEQ multiplex PCR; the TCRdb copy retains only in-frame clones and omits some. The sample contains hundreds of thousands of clones, around 90% of which appear only once. Sequenced material: PBMCs or T cells enriched from blood (not recorded which). This sequence originates from a woman in her 50s who had recovered from COVID-19.

In DNA, the CDR3 is TGTGCCAGCAGGACAGGGGACCAGCCCCAGCATTTT. This sequence encodes CASRTGDQPQHF. The gene calls are TRBV6-5 and TRBJ1-5; 8 positions agree with TRBD1. The CDR3 loop spans 12 amino acids. V lost 6 bases and J lost 7; bases outside the gene matches: 2. Germline CDR1 MNHEY, CDR2 SVGAGI.